This T cell receptor beta chain was observed in a study of CD8 T cells in ankylosing spondylitis. Findings of the study overall: It appeared that ankylosing spondylitis blood was characterized by a TCR beta motif of fewer than ten highly homologous variants. Within matched ankylosing spondylitis synovial fluid, disease-linked clones were reportedly significantly enriched. Disease-associated clonotypes exhibited CD8+ identity and were relatively infrequent in peripheral blood.

TCRdb re-called the 5' RACE reads through MiXCR, storing one row per CDR3 protein. Here the sample spans approximately 290,000 distinct CDR3 sequences, 20% to 25% being singletons. This clonotype was counted ten times or more. Its antigen is undetermined. Trimming at V came to 5 bases and at J to 5 bases, leaving 2 bases not matched to a gene. The germline V gene has CDR1 DFQATT and CDR2 SNEGSKA (reference sequence). CDR3 length: 12 amino acids. The source material was blood, either unsorted or a sorted T cell fraction (not recorded which). The source is a female donor with ankylosing spondylitis or in good health (not recorded which). This chain joins TRBV20-1 and TRBJ2-1; 8 nucleotides align to TRBD2. For the CDR3, the DNA is TGCAGTGCTCCGGGACTAGACAATGAGCAGTTCTTC. Amino acids: CSAPGLDNEQFF.